This T cell receptor (beta chain) stems from a study of blood T cells in healthy people across ages (dated by TCRdb to the mid-2010s). Regarding the research as a whole: In model experiments, template switching captured roughly one uniquely barcoded TCR beta cDNA molecule for every two T cells. Using deep sequencing normalized with unique cDNA molecular identifiers, the study measured how TCR beta repertoire diversity changes with age. Four age groups were formed from the donors: young (average 16 years), middle-aged (approximately 42), aged (roughly 58) and long-lived (around 82). To avoid experimental bias, donors of different ages were spread randomly across the sequencing lanes. For two donors (one aged 18 to 29 and one aged 80 or older), the study analyzed two additional independent replicas of 1 million unique cDNA reads from the same blood draw.

The donors were about 40 Caucasian individuals from Russia, aged 6 to 90 years, who were systemically healthy. Each donor gave about 9.8 milliliters of peripheral blood, drawn into EDTA-treated Vacutainer tubes. Ficoll-Paque density-gradient centrifugation was used to isolate PBMCs, with at least 6 million obtained per sample. Trizol reagent was used to extract total RNA from the PBMCs, yielding at least 6 micrograms per sample. For every donor, an aliquot of PBMCs went through flow cytometry to measure the percentages of naive CD45RAhigh/CD27high T cells. Broader findings and caveats from the paper: There was a strong correlation between observed TCR beta diversity and the percentage of naive T cells measured by flow cytometry. Because donor CMV infection status was unknown, age-related changes in expanded clonotypes were potentially confounded. Because profiling used bulk unsorted PBMCs, naive and antigen-experienced compartments could not be compared conclusively. Estimates of total diversity based on one million sequenced T cells were considered lower bounds and underestimates. The long-lived group showed more naive CD4+ T cells, fewer expanded clones and increased TCR diversity than the aged group, suggesting age selection. As age increased, observed TCR beta diversity per million T cells dropped in a roughly linear way, and a significant reduction was already evident by age about 40.

Preparation of the library involved 5' RACE. Sequencing was carried out with an Illumina HiSeq 2500. A second PCR of roughly 6 to 11 cycles was run with a J-beta primer mix and a sample-barcoded 5' primer. Each TCR beta cDNA molecule received a unique molecular identifier from a template-switch 5' adaptor carrying 12 random nucleotides. Each sample yielded at least 3 million CDR3-containing paired-end reads. First-strand cDNA synthesis was performed from all RNA using the Mint cDNA synthesis kit, with priming by a TRBC-specific oligonucleotide. All cDNA was treated with uracil-DNA glycosylase and then went through a first 18-cycle PCR with the universal primers M1SS and BC2_uni_R. Per the original workflow: Each sample was normalized by randomly selecting 1 million high-quality reads, each carrying a distinct molecular identifier. Instead of being binned into consensus sequences, reads with shared molecular identifiers were discarded. MiTCR, with a Q25 quality threshold and the strictest error-elimination algorithm, was used for CDR3 identification, clonotype clustering and error correction. A nonparametric unseen species model with Euler transformation was used to estimate a lower bound on total TCR beta diversity. In TCRdb, the public reads were trimmed at Q25 with fastp and aligned with MiXCR, with productive beta chains retained. Each CDR3 protein gets just one entry, which takes the most common genes and DNA from the rows behind it. These V and J calls derive from TCRdb rather than the authors' analysis. This sample has roughly 1,700,000 distinct CDR3 sequences in its table, and roughly 27% of those were observed once. The ten largest clonotypes hold 6.5% to 8.5% of the sample.

Note on this clonotype: Its antigen remains undetermined. No much larger clone exists at a distance of one base, and base qualities are not known.

Via the germline V gene, CDR1 is KGHSH and CDR2 LQKENI. The CDR3 runs 18 amino acids, cysteine and phenylalanine included. The sequence is cut down to CDR3 DNA, 54 bases in frame from base 1. Trimming removed 3 bases from V and 3 bases from J; the gene matches leave 14 bases unexplained. The rearrangement joined TRBV18 to TRBJ2-7, and TRBD1 matches 10 of the central bases. The receptor's source is a woman aged 30 to 39 in good health. The sample taken for sequencing was blood. CDR3 protein: CASSPQVPGTGVVYEQYF. The bases read TGTGCCAGCTCACCTCAAGTCCCCGGGACAGGGGTAGTCTACGAGCAGTACTTC.